These T cell receptor beta chains were read from a single sample in a study of blood T cell repertoires in COVID-19. The protocol was immunoSEQ multiplex PCR, while the TCRdb copy is restricted to in-frame clones and leaves out a portion. The sample lists over 250,000 clones, almost 85% occurring once. The sample comprised peripheral blood. These receptors were obtained from a man aged 50 to 59 with active or convalescent COVID-19. CDR3s include the opening cysteine and the closing phenylalanine or tryptophan. The D gene is left open where the match is weak. Part of the rows lack a size; the others show once, few, many or a class for expanded clones.

size,D,V,J,DNA,CDR3
.,.,TRBV6-1,TRBJ1-1,TGTGCCAGCAGTGAAGCGCGGGGGACTGAAGCTTTCTTT,CASSEARGTEAFF
.,TRBD1,TRBV28,TRBJ2-2,TGTGCCAGCAGTTTATACGGGACAGGGGGCGGGGAGCTGTTTTTT,CASSLYGTGGGELFF
.,TRBD2,TRBV7-9,TRBJ2-5,TGTGCCAGCAGCTTAGGGGATAGCGGGCCGCAAGAGACCCAGTACTTC,CASSLGDSGPQETQYF
.,.,TRBV19,TRBJ1-2,TGTGCCAGTAGTAGCCCCGTAGGGCAAGGGAGCTATGGCTACACCTTC,CASSSPVGQGSYGYTF
.,.,TRBV19,TRBJ2-1,TGTGCCAGTAGTATAGATGTTCGGAGCTCCTACAATGAGCAGTTCTTC,CASSIDVRSSYNEQFF
.,.,TRBV5-8,TRBJ1-6,TGTGCCAGCAGCTTGGCAGCGGGAATTAATTCACCCCTCCACTTT,CASSLAAGINSPLHF
.,.,TRBV5-4,TRBJ2-5,TGTGCCAGCAGCGGGGGGACAGCGGATGATTTTCAAGAGACCCAGTACTTC,CASSGGTADDFQETQYF
.,.,TRBV12-2,TRBJ2-3,TGTGCAAGTCGCTTAGCTATAGGACAGGGCGGGGATACGCAGTATTTT,CASRLAIGQGGDTQYF
.,TRBD2,TRBV28,TRBJ2-3,TGTGCCAGCATGGAAGCGGGAAAAGGAGATACGCAGTATTTT,CASMEAGKGDTQYF
.,.,TRBV28,TRBJ1-1,TGTGCCAGCAGTTTGACCAGGGTTGAAGCTTTCTTT,CASSLTRVEAFF
.,TRBD2,TRBV5-1,TRBJ2-3,TGCGCCAGCAGCTTGGACGGGAGGGATACGCAGTATTTT,CASSLDGRDTQYF
.,TRBD2,TRBV5-4,TRBJ2-5,TGTGCCAGCAGCTCGACTAGCGGTGGGGAGACCCAGTACTTC,CASSSTSGGETQYF
.,TRBD2,TRBV5-6,TRBJ2-7,TGTGCCAGCAGAGGGTGGCAGAGACTAGCCCTCGAGCAGTACTTC,CASRGWQRLALEQYF
.,TRBD1,TRBV2,TRBJ2-7,TGTGCCAGCAGTGGACAGGGGGTATTCTACGAGCAGTACTTC,CASSGQGVFYEQYF
.,TRBD2,TRBV27,TRBJ2-1,TGTGCCAGCAGTTCTAGCGGAAGCTCCTACAATGAGCAGTTCTTC,CASSSSGSSYNEQFF
.,.,TRBV7-6,TRBJ2-5,TGTGCCAGCAGCTTAGCGCCGGAGGAGACCCAGTACTTC,CASSLAPEETQYF
once,.,TRBV7-3,TRBJ1-2,TGTGCCAGCAGCCAACTTCCAGGAGGATCGGACTATGGCTACACCTTC,CASSQLPGGSDYGYTF
.,TRBD1,TRBV19,TRBJ2-1,TGTGCCAGTAGTATAGGAGACAGGGGGCGAGGGTCACAGGCGGGAAGCTCCTACAATGAGCAGTTCTTC,CASSIGDRGRGSQAGSSYNEQFF
once,.,TRBV12-3/TRBV12-4,TRBJ1-1,TGTGCCAGCACCATGCGGGACTTCACTGAAGCTTTCTTT,CASTMRDFTEAFF
.,.,TRBV2,TRBJ1-4,TGTGCCAGCAGTACTTCTTTGGAGGGGCGGGCTGAAAAACTGTTTTTT,CASSTSLEGRAEKLFF
.,.,TRBV13,TRBJ2-3,TGTGCCAGCAGCCCTCATCGTGAGGGAAGCACAGATACGCAGTATTTT,CASSPHREGSTDTQYF
.,TRBD1,TRBV6-2/TRBV6-3,TRBJ2-5,TGTGCCAGCAGTTACTCGCTACAGGGGGCAGCACAAGAGACCCAGTACTTC,CASSYSLQGAAQETQYF
.,.,TRBV2,TRBJ2-1,TGTGCCAGCAGTGAAGGGCGGGGTTACAATGAGCAGTTCTTC,CASSEGRGYNEQFF
.,.,TRBV14,TRBJ1-2,TGTGCCAGCAGCCATAGTGGGACGCGGCGGGGGGATGGCTACACCTTC,CASSHSGTRRGDGYTF
.,.,TRBV28,TRBJ1-1,TGTGCCAGCAGTTCATACCCCCGGGGTGGCACTGAAGCTTTCTTT,CASSSYPRGGTEAFF
.,.,TRBV28,TRBJ1-2,TGTGCCAGCAGTCCACCGGGAGCCGAGGGGGGCTACACCTTC,CASSPPGAEGGYTF
.,.,TRBV9,TRBJ2-1,TGTGCCAGCAGCGGGCAGTTTAACAATGAGCAGTTCTTC,CASSGQFNNEQFF
few,TRBD2,TRBV30,TRBJ2-7,TGTGCCTGGAGGACTAGCGGGAGTCGCATCCACGAGCAGTACTTC,CAWRTSGSRIHEQYF
.,.,TRBV28,TRBJ2-7,TGTGCCAGCAGTCTCACTAGCCGCAGCTACGAGCAGTACTTC,CASSLTSRSYEQYF
once,TRBD1,TRBV2,TRBJ2-1,TGTGCCAGCAGTGAAGACAGGGGTATCAATGAGCAGTTCTTC,CASSEDRGINEQFF
.,.,TRBV10-3,TRBJ1-2,TGTGCCATCAGTGAGATACTATCAGTTTATGGCTACACCTTC,CAISEILSVYGYTF
.,.,TRBV19,TRBJ1-2,TGTGCCAGCAATCAGGACAGAAACTATGGCTACACCTTC,CASNQDRNYGYTF
.,TRBD2,TRBV10-1,TRBJ2-1,TGCGCCAGCAGTGAAGGGACTAGCTTCAATGAGCAGTTCTTC,CASSEGTSFNEQFF
.,.,TRBV9,TRBJ2-7,TGTGCCAGCAGCGCCTCACTAGCTGAAACCTACGAGCAGTACTTC,CASSASLAETYEQYF
.,TRBD1,TRBV4-2,TRBJ2-1,TGTGCCAGCAGCCTGGACAGGGGATCCTACAATGAGCAGTTCTTC,CASSLDRGSYNEQFF
.,.,TRBV11-3,TRBJ2-2,TGTGCCAGCAGCTTTCTGACCAATTTAGAGGAGGACACCGGGGAGCTGTTTTTT,CASSFLTNLEEDTGELFF
.,TRBD2,TRBV27,TRBJ2-5,TGTGCCAGCAGCCTAGGACTAGCAGGAGAGACCCAGTACTTC,CASSLGLAGETQYF
few,.,TRBV18,TRBJ2-1,TGTGCCAGCTCACCCCCTGGGGGGGCTGGTTACAATGAGCAGTTCTTC,CASSPPGGAGYNEQFF
.,.,TRBV28,TRBJ2-3,TGTGCCAGCAGTTTACATAGCACAGATACGCAGTATTTT,CASSLHSTDTQYF
once,TRBD2,TRBV6-6,TRBJ2-7,TGTGCCAGCGCGAGGATGACTAGCGGCTCCTACGAGCAGTACTTC,CASARMTSGSYEQYF
.,TRBD1,TRBV5-8,TRBJ1-1,TGTGCCAGCAGCTTGGCGACAGGGTGGGACACTGAAGCTTTCTTT,CASSLATGWDTEAFF
.,.,TRBV18,TRBJ2-6,TGTGCCAGCTCACCACCAAATCCGGTAACCAACTCTGGGGCCAACGTCCTGACTTTC,CASSPPNPVTNSGANVLTF
.,TRBD2,TRBV7-3,TRBJ2-1,TGTGCCAGCTCCGGAACCGGGACTAGCGACTACAATGAGCAGTTCTTC,CASSGTGTSDYNEQFF
.,TRBD2,TRBV4-2,TRBJ2-2,TGTGCCAGCAGCCAAGATTTTGGCGGGAGGAACACCGGGGAGCTGTTTTTT,CASSQDFGGRNTGELFF
.,.,TRBV28,TRBJ1-4,TGTGCCAGCAGTTTAGTAGATGTAGTATGGCGGGGGCGCTTGAGGGAAAAACTGTTTTTT,CASSLVDVVWRGRLREKLFF